Given below is one T cell receptor (beta chain) in context. Profiling relied on immunoSEQ multiplex PCR, and the TCRdb table lists in-frame clones only, not all of them. In the table there are approximately 150,000 clones, around 84% of which are singletons. Germline CDR1 SGHRS, CDR2 YFSETQ. With V trimmed by 4 bases and J by 5 bases, 2 bases remained unmatched. The length of the CDR3 is 14 residues. The entry originates in a study of blood T cell repertoires in COVID-19. The sequenced sample consisted of peripheral blood. The receptor was isolated from a human donor in a cohort sampled during active COVID-19. This chain links TRBV5-1 with TRBJ1-4; 10 positions agree with TRBD1. CDR3 amino acids: CASSRGQGNEKLFF. In nucleotides, the CDR3 is TGCGCCAGCAGCCGGGGACAGGGGAATGAAAAACTGTTTTTT.